The 17 T cell receptor beta chains below come from one sample, sequenced in a study of OX40 agonist ivuxolimab in advanced cancers. Produced via immunoSEQ multiplex PCR; TCRdb's table is partial and in-frame only. The sample lists some 52,000 clones, about nine tenths occurring once. The material was CD4+ or CD8+ T cells sorted from blood, obtained in a trial of the OX40 agonist ivuxolimab. The source is an adult with an advanced solid tumor such as melanoma, head and neck, liver or kidney cancer.

The chain has TRBV18 and TRBJ1-4, with 8 bases identical to TRBD1. Germline V gene sequence: CDR1 KGHSH, CDR2 LQKENI. The CDR3 spans 15 residues. V shed 4 bases, J shed 9 bases, and the junction held 10 bases outside the gene matches. In DNA form, the CDR3 reads TGTGCCAGCTCACGCACAGGGGGGGTGCAGCAAAAACTGTTTTTT. Translation gives CASSRTGGVQQKLFF.

This clone has a single count. The V gene is TRBV5-1, the J gene TRBJ1-2, with D perhaps TRBD1 (6 bases). In germline, CDR1 is SGHRS, CDR2 YFSETQ. The CDR3 consists of 15 residues. V dropped 1 base and J dropped 6 bases, with 16 bases sitting between them. This CDR3 is CASSLLSPGADGYTF. The CDR3 DNA reads as TGCGCCAGCAGCTTGTTATCCCCAGGGGCGGATGGCTACACCTTC.

The chain employs TRBV21-1 and TRBJ1-1; the D call in the table, TRBD1, was not verified against the DNA. TRBV21-1 is a listed pseudogene. The CDR3 runs to 15 residues. The CDR3, as DNA: TGTGCCAGCATTCCTCAGGACAGAACTCACACTGAAGCTTTCTTT. It encodes CASIPQDRTHTEAFF.

V is TRBV6-5 and J is TRBJ1-6, with TRBD1 identical over 8 bases. The germline CDR1 and CDR2 sequences are MNHEY and SVGAGI. J was trimmed by 11 bases and V by 5 bases; bases with no gene match: 11. The CDR3 contains 15 residues. CDR3 in DNA: TGTGCCAGCAGTCCGACAGGGGAGGGTTTGGCACCCCTCCACTTT. It specifies CASSPTGEGLAPLHF.

The chain carries TRBV6-5 and TRBJ1-1, with D possibly being TRBD1 (6 bases). This CDR3 spans 14 amino acids. Trimming removed 5 bases from V and 11 bases from J, with 21 bases in between. Germline CDR1 is MNHEY and CDR2 is SVGAGI. The CDR3 reads CASSPTNRATSAFF. The CDR3 coding sequence is TGTGCCAGCAGTCCTACCAACAGGGCCACCAGCGCTTTCTTT.

This chain links TRBV7-8 with TRBJ2-1, with D possibly matching TRBD1 (5 bases). The CDR3 has 15 amino acids. Germline V gives CDR1 SGHVS, CDR2 FQNEAQ. V gave up 4 bases and J gave up 0 bases, with 10 bases separating them. CDR3 DNA sequence: TGTGCCAGCAGCTACAGACAGTTCTCCTACAATGAGCAGTTCTTC. Protein: CASSYRQFSYNEQFF.

This rearrangement joins TRBV5-1 to TRBJ2-3; D unclear. Germline V CDR1 and CDR2: SGHRS, YFSETQ. The CDR3 is 16 residues long. V gave up 0 bases and J gave up 0 bases, with 11 bases separating them. In DNA, the CDR3 is TGCGCCAGCAGCTTGGGGGTAGCCCCTAGCACAGATACGCAGTATTTT. This codes for CASSLGVAPSTDTQYF. The full variable domain, rest sourced from reference TRBV5-1 and TRBJ2-3, is KAGVTQTPRYLIKTRGQQVTLSCSPISGHRSVSWYQQTPGQGLQFLFEYFSETQRNKGNFPGRFSGRQFSNSRSEMNVSTLELGDSALYLCASSLGVAPSTDTQYFGPGTRLTVL.

This chain uses TRBV13 with TRBJ2-1; weak D call: TRBD1 (6 bases). Deletions cut 4 bases from V and 2 bases from J, with 15 bases between. This CDR3 spans 16 amino acids. Germline CDR1 reads PRHDT; CDR2 reads FYEKMQ (reference sequence). CDR3 coding DNA: TGTGCCAGCAGCTCCCGACTTGCAGGGGCCTACAATGAGCAGTTCTTC. Residues: CASSSRLAGAYNEQFF.

In this sample, this clone turned up once. V usage is TRBV9 and J usage is TRBJ2-3; D is possibly TRBD1 (5 bases). The V gene's germline CDR1 is SGDLS and CDR2 YYNGEE. V dropped 7 bases and J dropped 3 bases, with 15 bases sitting between them. This CDR3 spans 14 amino acids. CDR3 loop: CASQRGHETDTQYF. CDR3 DNA sequence: TGTGCCAGCCAAAGGGGCCACGAAACAGATACGCAGTATTTT.

This chain connects TRBV5-1 to TRBJ2-5; TRBD1 agrees at 9 bases. Trimming removed 0 bases from V and 2 bases from J; junction bases left unmatched: 2. This CDR3 has 15 amino acids. Germline V CDR1 and CDR2: SGHRS, YFSETQ. CDR3 nucleotides: TGCGCCAGCAGCTTGGCGGGGACAGGGCAAGAGACCCAGTACTTC. Translating gives CASSLAGTGQETQYF.

V is TRBV5-1 and J is TRBJ1-3, with D perhaps matching TRBD1 (6 bases). The CDR3 length is 15 residues. The V end lost 3 bases, the J end lost 4 bases, and 14 bases lay between the germline ends. Germline-derived CDR1 and CDR2 are SGHRS and YFSETQ. The CDR3 is CASSSLRGAGNTIYF. CDR3 DNA: TGCGCCAGCAGCTCACTACGGGGGGCAGGAAACACCATATATTTT.

The genes are TRBV25-1 and TRBJ1-4; 9 bases map to TRBD1. V shed 6 bases and J 5 bases; nucleotides not matched to a gene: 4. The germline V gene encodes CDR1 MGHDK and CDR2 SYGVNS. The CDR3 loop spans 14 amino acids. CDR3 coding DNA: TGTGCCAGCAGCCGGGACAGGGAAAATGAAAAACTGTTTTTT. It translates to CASSRDRENEKLFF.

This chain connects TRBV6-1 to TRBJ2-1; D is undetermined. V dropped 5 bases and J dropped 15 bases, with 8 bases sitting between them. CDR1 and CDR2 (germline): MNHNS, SASEGT. The length of the CDR3 is 9 residues. The CDR3 sequence is CASSSGLFF. The CDR3 DNA reads as TGTGCCAGCAGTTCTGGGCTGTTCTTC.

J is TRBJ2-7 and V is TRBV4-1; maybe TRBD2 (7 bases). The V end was cut by 1 base, the J end by 0 bases, with 13 bases between. The germline V gene encodes CDR1 MGHRA and CDR2 YSYEKL. This CDR3 region has 16 residues. CDR3 in amino acids: CASSQVGGGPSYEQYF. The DNA for the CDR3 is TGCGCCAGCAGCCAAGTTGGGGGGGGGCCCTCCTACGAGCAGTACTTC.

CDR3 in amino acids: CASSYSGGLNTEAFF. The CDR3 DNA follows: TGTGCCAGCAGTTACTCGGGGGGGCTGAACACTGAAGCTTTCTTT. The chain combines TRBV6-5 with TRBJ1-1; D perhaps matches TRBD1 (6 bases). This CDR3 comprises 15 residues. Germline loops: CDR1 MNHEY, CDR2 SVGAGI. Deletions cut 0 bases from V and 0 bases from J, with 8 bases between.

This chain connects TRBV19 to TRBJ1-3; D possibly corresponds to TRBD1 (6 bases). This CDR3 contains 15 residues. Per the germline V gene, CDR1 is LNHDA and CDR2 is SQIVND (reference sequence). Trimming pared 6 bases from V and 0 bases from J, leaving 12 bases between. CDR3 sequence reads: CASRSGQYSGNTIYF. The CDR3 region has the DNA TGTGCCAGTAGAAGCGGACAGTACTCTGGAAACACCATATATTTT.

The chain carries TRBV7-6 and TRBJ1-1, with TRBD1 matching 8 bases. The CDR3 spans 15 residues. Germline V lookup: CDR1 SGHVS, CDR2 FNYEAQ. Germline trimming cut 5 bases from V and 7 bases from J; bases unmatched to any gene: 12. CDR3 coding DNA: TGTGCCAGCAGCCTATTGGGGACAGGCGGGATTGAAGCTTTCTTT. Translated, it gives CASSLLGTGGIEAFF.